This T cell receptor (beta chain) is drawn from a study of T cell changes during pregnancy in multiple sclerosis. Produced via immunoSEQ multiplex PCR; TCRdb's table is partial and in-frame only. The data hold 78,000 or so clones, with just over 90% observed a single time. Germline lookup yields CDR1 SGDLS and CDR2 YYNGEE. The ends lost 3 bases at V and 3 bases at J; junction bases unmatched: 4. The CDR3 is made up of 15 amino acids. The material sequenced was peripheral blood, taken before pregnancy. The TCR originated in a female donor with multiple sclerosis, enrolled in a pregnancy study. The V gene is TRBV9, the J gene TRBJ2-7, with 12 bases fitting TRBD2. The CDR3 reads CASSAGTSGFYEQYF. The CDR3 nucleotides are TGTGCCAGCAGCGCGGGGACTAGCGGGTTCTACGAGCAGTACTTC.